The 2 T cell receptor beta chains below all came from one sample that was sequenced in a study of a mutant IDH1 vaccine in newly diagnosed glioma. Stated time point: week 47, end of study. Vaccination comprised doses that each held 300 ug of mutant IDH1 20-mer peptide, plus topical imiquimod. TCRdb's table, derived via immunoSEQ multiplex PCR, lists solely in-frame clones and lacks some. The sample carries 30,000 to 40,000 clones, more than 75% recorded once. The antigens for these receptors are not known. The sample was PBMCs, taken from a glioma patient whose treatment included an IDH1 peptide vaccine. These receptors all stem from a woman aged 25-40 years with glioma.

This clone was counted a few times. The rearrangement uses TRBV11-2 and TRBJ1-5; TRBD1 agrees at 7 bases. This CDR3 comprises 15 residues. J lost 3 bases, V lost 3 bases, and 5 bases had no gene match. Looked up from germline, CDR1 is SGHAT and CDR2 is FQNNGV. CDR3 region: CASSLGTVDNQPQHF. The CDR3 DNA is TGTGCCAGCAGCTTGGGGACAGTAGACAATCAGCCCCAGCATTTT.

This rearrangement joins TRBV7-2 to TRBJ2-5, with 12 bases fitting TRBD1. From germline, CDR1 is SGHTA and CDR2 FQGNSA. The CDR3 spans 12 residues. Here the CDR3 DNA reads TGTGCGAGTGGGGACAGGGGGCTAACCCAGTACTTC. This gives the protein CASGDRGLTQYF.